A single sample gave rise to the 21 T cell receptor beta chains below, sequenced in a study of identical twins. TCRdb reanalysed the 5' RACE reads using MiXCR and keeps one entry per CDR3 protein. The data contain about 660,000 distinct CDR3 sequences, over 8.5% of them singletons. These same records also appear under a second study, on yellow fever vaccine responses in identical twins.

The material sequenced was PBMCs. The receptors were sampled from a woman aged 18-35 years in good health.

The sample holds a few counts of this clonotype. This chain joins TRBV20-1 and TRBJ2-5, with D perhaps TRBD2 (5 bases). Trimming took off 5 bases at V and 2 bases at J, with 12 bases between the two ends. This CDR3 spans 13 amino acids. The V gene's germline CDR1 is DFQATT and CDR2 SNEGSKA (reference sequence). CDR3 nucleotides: TGCAGTGCTCCTCTAGCCGGACAAGAGACCCAGTACTTC. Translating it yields CSAPLAGQETQYF.

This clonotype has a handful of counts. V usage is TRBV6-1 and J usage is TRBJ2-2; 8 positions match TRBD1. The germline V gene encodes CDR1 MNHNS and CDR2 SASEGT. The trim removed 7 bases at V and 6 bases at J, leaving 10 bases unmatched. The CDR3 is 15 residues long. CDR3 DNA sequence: TGTGCCAGCACCTACAGGACAGGGATTTCCGGGGAGCTGTTTTTT. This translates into CASTYRTGISGELFF.

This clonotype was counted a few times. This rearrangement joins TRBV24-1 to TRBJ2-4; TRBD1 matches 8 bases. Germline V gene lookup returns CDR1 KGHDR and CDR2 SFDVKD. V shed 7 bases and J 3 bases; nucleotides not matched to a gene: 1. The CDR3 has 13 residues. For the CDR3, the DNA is TGTGCCACCAGGGACAGGGACAAAAACATTCAGTACTTC. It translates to CATRDRDKNIQYF.

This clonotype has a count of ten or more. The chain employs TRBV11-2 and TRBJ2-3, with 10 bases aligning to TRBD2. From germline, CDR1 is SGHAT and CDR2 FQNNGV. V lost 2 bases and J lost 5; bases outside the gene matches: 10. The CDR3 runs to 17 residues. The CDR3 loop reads CASSLNRLAGVGDTQYF. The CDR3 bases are TGTGCCAGCAGCTTAAATCGGCTAGCGGGAGTGGGAGATACGCAGTATTTT.

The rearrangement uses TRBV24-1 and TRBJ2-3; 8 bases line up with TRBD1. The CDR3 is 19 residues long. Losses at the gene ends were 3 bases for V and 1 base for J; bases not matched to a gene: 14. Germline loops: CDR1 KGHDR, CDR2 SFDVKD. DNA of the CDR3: TGTGCCACCAGTGATCCCACTGGCACCCCGGGACAGGGCACAGATACGCAGTATTTT. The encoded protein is CATSDPTGTPGQGTDTQYF.

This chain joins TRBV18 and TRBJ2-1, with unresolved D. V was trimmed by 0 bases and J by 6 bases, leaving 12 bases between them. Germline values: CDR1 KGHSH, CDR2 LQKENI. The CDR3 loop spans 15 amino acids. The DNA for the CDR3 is TGTGCCAGCTCACCACCTGTCCCCGTGGGCAATGAGCAGTTCTTC. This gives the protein CASSPPVPVGNEQFF.

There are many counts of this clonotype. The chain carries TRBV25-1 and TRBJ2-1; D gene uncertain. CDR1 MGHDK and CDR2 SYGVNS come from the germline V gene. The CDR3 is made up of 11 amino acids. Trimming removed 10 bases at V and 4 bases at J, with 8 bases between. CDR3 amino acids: CAIQKYNEQFF. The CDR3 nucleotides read TGTGCCATTCAAAAATACAATGAGCAGTTCTTC.

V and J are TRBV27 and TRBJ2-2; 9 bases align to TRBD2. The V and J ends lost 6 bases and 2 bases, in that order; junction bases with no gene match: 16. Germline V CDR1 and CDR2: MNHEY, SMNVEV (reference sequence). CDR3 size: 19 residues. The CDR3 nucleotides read TGTGCCAGCAGCAATACGGGGTGGCGGGAGGGCCTTAACACCGGGGAGCTGTTTTTT. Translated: CASSNTGWREGLNTGELFF.

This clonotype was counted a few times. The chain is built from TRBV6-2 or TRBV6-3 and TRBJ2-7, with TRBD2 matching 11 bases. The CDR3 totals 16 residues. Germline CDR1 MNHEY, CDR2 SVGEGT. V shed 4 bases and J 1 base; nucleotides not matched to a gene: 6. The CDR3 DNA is TGTGCCAGCAGTTCCGGACTAGCGGGCCCTTCCTACGAGCAGTACTTC. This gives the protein CASSSGLAGPSYEQYF.

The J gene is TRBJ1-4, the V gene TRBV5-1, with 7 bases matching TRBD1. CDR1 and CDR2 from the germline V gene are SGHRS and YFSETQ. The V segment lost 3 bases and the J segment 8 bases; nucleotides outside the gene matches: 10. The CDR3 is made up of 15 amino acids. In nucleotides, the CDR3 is TGCGCCAGCAGCTCTGAGGGACAGACCCAAGAAAAACTGTTTTTT. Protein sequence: CASSSEGQTQEKLFF.

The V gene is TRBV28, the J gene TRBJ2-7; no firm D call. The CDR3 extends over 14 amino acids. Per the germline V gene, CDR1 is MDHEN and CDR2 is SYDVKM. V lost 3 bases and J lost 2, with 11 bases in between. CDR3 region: CASSLGRLTYEQYF. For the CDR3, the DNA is TGTGCCAGCAGTTTGGGCAGGCTGACCTACGAGCAGTACTTC.

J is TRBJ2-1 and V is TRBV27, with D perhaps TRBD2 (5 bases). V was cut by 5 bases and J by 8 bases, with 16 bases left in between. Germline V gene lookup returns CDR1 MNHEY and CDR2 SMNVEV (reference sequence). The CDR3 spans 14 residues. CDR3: CASSTHGLPYEQFF. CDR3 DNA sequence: TGTGCCAGCAGTACCCATGGACTGCCTTATGAGCAGTTCTTC.

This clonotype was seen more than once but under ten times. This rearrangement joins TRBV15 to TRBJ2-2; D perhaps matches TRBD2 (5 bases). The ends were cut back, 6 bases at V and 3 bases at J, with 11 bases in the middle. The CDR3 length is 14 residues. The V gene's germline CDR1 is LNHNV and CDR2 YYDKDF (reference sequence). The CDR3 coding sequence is TGTGCCACCAGGTCGCCTAGCTACACCGGGGAGCTGTTTTTT. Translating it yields CATRSPSYTGELFF.

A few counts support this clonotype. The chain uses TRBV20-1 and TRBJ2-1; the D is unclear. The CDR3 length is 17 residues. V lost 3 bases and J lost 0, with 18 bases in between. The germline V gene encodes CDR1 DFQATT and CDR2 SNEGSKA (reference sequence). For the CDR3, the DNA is TGCAGTGCTAGTAGCAGGTTTCTCAAGAGCTCCTACAATGAGCAGTTCTTC. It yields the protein CSASSRFLKSSYNEQFF.

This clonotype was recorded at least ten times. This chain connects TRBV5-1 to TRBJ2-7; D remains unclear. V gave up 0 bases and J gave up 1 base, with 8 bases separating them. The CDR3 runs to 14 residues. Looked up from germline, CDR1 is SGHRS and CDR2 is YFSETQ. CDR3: CASSLEFRSYEQYF. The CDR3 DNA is TGCGCCAGCAGCTTGGAATTCCGATCCTACGAGCAGTACTTC.

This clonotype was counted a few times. CDR3 amino acids: CASSKGLAGGSQETQYF. The DNA of the CDR3 is TGTGCCAGCAGCAAAGGACTAGCGGGGGGATCGCAAGAGACCCAGTACTTC. This rearrangement joins TRBV21-1 to TRBJ2-5; the table's D call TRBD2 went unverified against the DNA. TRBV21-1 is noted as a pseudogene. This CDR3 is built from 17 residues.

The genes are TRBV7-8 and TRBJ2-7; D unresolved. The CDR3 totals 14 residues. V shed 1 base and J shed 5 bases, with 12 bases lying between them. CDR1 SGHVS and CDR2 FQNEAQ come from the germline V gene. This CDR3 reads CASSLVTIPDEQYF. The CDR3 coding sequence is TGTGCCAGCAGCTTAGTTACAATACCCGACGAGCAGTACTTC.

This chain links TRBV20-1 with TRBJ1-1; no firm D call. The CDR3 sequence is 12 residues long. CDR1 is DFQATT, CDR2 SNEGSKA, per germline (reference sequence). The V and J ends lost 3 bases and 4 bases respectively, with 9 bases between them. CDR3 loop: CSASPDGTEAFF. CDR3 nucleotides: TGCAGTGCTAGTCCGGACGGCACTGAAGCTTTCTTT.

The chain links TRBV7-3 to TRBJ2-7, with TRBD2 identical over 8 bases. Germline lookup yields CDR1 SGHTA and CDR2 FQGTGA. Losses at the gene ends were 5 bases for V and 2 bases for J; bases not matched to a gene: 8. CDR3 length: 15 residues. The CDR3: CASSPKAGEAYEQYF. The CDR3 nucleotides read TGTGCCAGCAGCCCCAAAGCGGGGGAGGCCTACGAGCAGTACTTC.

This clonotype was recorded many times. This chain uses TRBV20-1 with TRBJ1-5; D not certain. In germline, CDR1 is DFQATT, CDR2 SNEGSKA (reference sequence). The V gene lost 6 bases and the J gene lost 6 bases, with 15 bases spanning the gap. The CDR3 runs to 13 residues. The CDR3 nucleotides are TGCAGTGCAAGGGCCGTAGGGCGTCAGCCCCAGCATTTT. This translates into CSARAVGRQPQHF.

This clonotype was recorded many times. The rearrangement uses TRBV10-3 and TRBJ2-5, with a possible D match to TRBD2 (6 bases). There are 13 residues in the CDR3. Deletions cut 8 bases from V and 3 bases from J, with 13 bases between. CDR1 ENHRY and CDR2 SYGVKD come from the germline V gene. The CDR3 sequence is CAICRTNEETQYF. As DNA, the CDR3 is TGTGCCATCTGTAGGACTAACGAAGAGACCCAGTACTTC.